This T cell receptor (beta chain) was identified in a study of T-cell reconstitution after alpha-beta-depleted transplantation in children. Notes on the study in general: Newly produced T cells mostly accounted for T-cell counts and diversity one year post-transplant. The study reportedly traced alpha-beta T cells about two months after transplant to several hundred expanded graft clones.

With respect to this clonotype: The antigen remains unidentified.

Trimming took 6 bases from V and 6 from J; bases not matched to a gene: 5. CDR3 length: 13 amino acids. Germline CDR1 and CDR2: SQVTM and ANQGSEA. Unique molecular identifiers were incorporated into the prepared TCRbeta library. TCRdb re-derived calls from the PCR reads in MiXCR, one entry per CDR3 protein. This sample has around 800,000 distinct CDR3 sequences; less than 20% occur once, and the top ten carry approximately 5%. The V call is TRBV29-1, the J call TRBJ2-1; 10 bases are shared with TRBD1. The specimen was PBMCs, mostly from graft donor cells, collected 360 days after TCRalphabeta/CD19-depleted stem cell transplant. The source is a male patient aged 10-17 years who had a stem cell transplant for acute lymphoblastic leukemia, so the T cells may come from the graft donor. The CDR3 DNA sequence: TGCAGCGTGGGGGGACAGGGGATCAATGAGCAGTTCTTC. Its protein is CSVGGQGINEQFF.